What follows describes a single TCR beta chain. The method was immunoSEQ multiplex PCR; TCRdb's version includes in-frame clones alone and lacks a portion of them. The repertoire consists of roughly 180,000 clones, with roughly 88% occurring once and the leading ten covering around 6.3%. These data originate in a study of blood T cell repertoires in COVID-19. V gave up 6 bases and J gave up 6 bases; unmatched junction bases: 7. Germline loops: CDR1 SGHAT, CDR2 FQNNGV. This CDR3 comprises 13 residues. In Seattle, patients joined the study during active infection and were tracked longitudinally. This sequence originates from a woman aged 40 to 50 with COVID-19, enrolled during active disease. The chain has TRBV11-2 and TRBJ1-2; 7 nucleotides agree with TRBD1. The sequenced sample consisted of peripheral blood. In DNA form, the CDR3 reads TGTGCCAGCAGACTCCGGGACAGCAATGGCTACACCTTC. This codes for CASRLRDSNGYTF.